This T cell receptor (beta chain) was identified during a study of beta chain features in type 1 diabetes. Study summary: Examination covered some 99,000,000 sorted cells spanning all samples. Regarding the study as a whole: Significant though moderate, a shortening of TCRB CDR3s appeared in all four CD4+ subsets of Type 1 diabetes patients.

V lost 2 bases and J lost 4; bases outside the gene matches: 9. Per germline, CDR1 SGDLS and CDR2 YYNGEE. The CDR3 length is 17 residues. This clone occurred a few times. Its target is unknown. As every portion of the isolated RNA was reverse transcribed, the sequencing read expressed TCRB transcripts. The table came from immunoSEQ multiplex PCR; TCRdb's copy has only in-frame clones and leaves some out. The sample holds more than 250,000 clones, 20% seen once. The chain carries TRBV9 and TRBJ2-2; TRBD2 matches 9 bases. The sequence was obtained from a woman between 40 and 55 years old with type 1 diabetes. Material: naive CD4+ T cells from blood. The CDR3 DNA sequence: TGTGCCAGCAGCGTCACATTAGCGGGAGCGGGCACCGGGGAGCTGTTTTTT. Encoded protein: CASSVTLAGAGTGELFF.